This TCR beta chain stems from a study of T cell changes during pregnancy in multiple sclerosis. Sequencing was performed with immunoSEQ multiplex PCR; in TCRdb, only in-frame clones are kept and a portion is missing. The data contain about 50,000 clones, around 90% of them singletons. This CDR3 contains 18 residues. CDR1 and CDR2 from the germline V gene are SNHLY and FYNNEI. The junction had 19 bases not matched to a gene; V was cut back by 6 bases and J by 5 bases. The sample here was CD4+ T cells from peripheral blood mononuclear cells, taken after pregnancy. The clonotype comes from a female donor in good health, enrolled as a control in a pregnancy study. The chain couples TRBV2 to TRBJ2-1; TRBD2 aligns across 7 bases. The CDR3 loop reads CASREVWRGNPYDNEQFF. The CDR3 region has the DNA TGTGCCAGCAGGGAGGTATGGCGGGGGAACCCCTACGACAATGAGCAGTTCTTC.